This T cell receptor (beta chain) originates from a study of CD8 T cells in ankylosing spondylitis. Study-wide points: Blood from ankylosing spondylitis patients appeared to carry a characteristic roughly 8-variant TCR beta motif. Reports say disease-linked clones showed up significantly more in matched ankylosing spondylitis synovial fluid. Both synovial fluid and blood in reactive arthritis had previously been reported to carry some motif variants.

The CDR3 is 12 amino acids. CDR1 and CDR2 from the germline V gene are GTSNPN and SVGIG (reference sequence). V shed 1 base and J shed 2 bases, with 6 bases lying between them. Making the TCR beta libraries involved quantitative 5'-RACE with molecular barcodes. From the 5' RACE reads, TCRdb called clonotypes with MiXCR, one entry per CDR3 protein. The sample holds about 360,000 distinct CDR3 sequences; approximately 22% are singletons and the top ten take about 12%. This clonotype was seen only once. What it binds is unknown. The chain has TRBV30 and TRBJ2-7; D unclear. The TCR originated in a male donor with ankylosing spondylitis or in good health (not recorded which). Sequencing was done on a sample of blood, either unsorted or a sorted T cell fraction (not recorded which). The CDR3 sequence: CAWSATAYEQYF. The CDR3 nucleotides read TGTGCCTGGAGTGCCACGGCCTACGAGCAGTACTTC.